Sequencing of this T cell receptor (beta chain) was carried out in a study of cytomegalovirus exposure and HLA in healthy donors. Study details: The 550 to 800 first-cohort repertoires and the roughly 130 validation repertoires shared the same platform, a later analysis reported.

Sequencing used immunoSEQ multiplex PCR; TCRdb keeps in-frame clones, though not all of them. The table lists around 90,000 clones, almost 85% of them singletons. Material for sequencing was PBMCs. The sequence was obtained from a woman aged 18 to 35 in good health and CMV-seropositive.

The chain's CDR3 is CASAPGWSSGNTIYF. CDR3 sequence (DNA): TGTGCCAGCGCGCCCGGCTGGAGCTCTGGAAACACCATATATTTT. This rearrangement joins TRBV28 to TRBJ1-3, with no clear D. Trimming cost V 8 bases and J 0 bases, with 14 bases left between them. There are 15 residues in the CDR3. Germline V gene sequence: CDR1 MDHEN, CDR2 SYDVKM.